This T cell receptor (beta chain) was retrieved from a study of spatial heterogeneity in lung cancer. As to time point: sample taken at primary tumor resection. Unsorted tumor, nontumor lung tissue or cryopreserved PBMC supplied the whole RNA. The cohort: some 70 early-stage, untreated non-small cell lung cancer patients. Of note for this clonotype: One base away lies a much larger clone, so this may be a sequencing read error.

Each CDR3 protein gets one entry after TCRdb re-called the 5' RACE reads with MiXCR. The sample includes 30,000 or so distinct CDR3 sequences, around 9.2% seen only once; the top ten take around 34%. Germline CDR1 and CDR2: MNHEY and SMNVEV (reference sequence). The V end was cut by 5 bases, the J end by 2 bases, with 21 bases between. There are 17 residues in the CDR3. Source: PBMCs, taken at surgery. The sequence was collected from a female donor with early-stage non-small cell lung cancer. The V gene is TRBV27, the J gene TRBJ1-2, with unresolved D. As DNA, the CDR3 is TGTGCCAGCAGTCGTCGATTGATGCGTCAATTGAACTATGGCTACACCTTC. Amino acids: CASSRRLMRQLNYGYTF.